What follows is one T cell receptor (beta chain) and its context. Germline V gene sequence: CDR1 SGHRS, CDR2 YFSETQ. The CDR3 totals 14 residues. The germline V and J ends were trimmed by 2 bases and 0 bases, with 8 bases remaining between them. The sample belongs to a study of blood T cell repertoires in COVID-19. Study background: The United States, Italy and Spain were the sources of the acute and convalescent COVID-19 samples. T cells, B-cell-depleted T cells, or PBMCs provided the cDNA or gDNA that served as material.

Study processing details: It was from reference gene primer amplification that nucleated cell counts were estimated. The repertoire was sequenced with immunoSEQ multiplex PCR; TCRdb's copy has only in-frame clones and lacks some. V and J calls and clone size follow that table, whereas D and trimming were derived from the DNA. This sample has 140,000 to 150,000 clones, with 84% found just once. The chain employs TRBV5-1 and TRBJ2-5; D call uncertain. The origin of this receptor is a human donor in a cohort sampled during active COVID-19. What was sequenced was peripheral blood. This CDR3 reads CASSFSTHQETQYF. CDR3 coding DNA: TGCGCCAGCAGCTTTTCTACCCACCAAGAGACCCAGTACTTC.